The table lists the clone carrying this T cell receptor (beta chain) with many counts. The target antigen is unknown. This specimen comes from a study of response to subunit inactivated influenza vaccine. Overall study findings and caveats: Authors suggested that a seasonal influenza vaccination recruits few new T cells each time.

TCRdb reanalysed the RT-PCR reads using MiXCR and keeps one entry per CDR3 protein. The table shows about 160,000 distinct CDR3 sequences, with approximately 11% occurring only once. This CDR3 has 15 amino acids. CDR1 SGHAT and CDR2 FQNNGV come from the germline V gene. V dropped 5 bases and J dropped 7; count of bases not matched to a gene: 11. This receptor was identified in a man in his fifties who received an inactivated influenza vaccine. V is TRBV11-2 and J is TRBJ2-7; 10 bases are a match to TRBD2. The material was non-naive T cells sorted from PBMCs, obtained about 6 weeks after vaccination. The CDR3 protein is CASSIGASGSDEQYF. Here the CDR3 DNA reads TGTGCCAGCAGCATAGGGGCTAGCGGGAGTGATGAGCAGTACTTC.